Below, 9 T cell receptor beta chains from the same sample are listed, as sequenced in a study of vaccination and CD4 T cells after COVID-19. Their specific antigens are unknown. Cultured CD4+ T cells had their DNA profiled by the Oncomine TCR Beta short-read assay. Via MiXCR, TCRdb re-called the PCR reads, giving one row per CDR3 protein. Among approximately 18,000 distinct CDR3 sequences listed, around 83% were seen once. Treatment here: approximately nine-day PBMC culture with coronavirus spike peptide pools or control peptides (ViraFEST assay). This specimen was CD4+ T cells from blood, cultured in vitro, taken after SARS-CoV-2 vaccination. The source of these receptors is a human donor who received a COVID-19 vaccine.

The chain is built from TRBV29-1 and TRBJ1-2; D is ambiguous. The CDR3 covers 14 residues. Germline V gene data show CDR1 as SQVTM and CDR2 as ANQGSEA. Between the trimmed V and J ends, which lost 4 bases and 2 bases, there was a span of 14 bases. The DNA of the CDR3 is TGCAGCGTTGGGACGAATAGCTTAAACTATGGCTACACCTTC. This gives the protein CSVGTNSLNYGYTF. The full variable domain, completed using reference TRBV29-1 and TRBJ1-2, is SAVISQKPSRDICQRGTSLTIQCQVDSQVTMMFWYRQQPGQSLTLIATANQGSEATYESGFVIDKFPISRPNLTFSTLTVSNMSPEDSSIYLCSVGTNSLNYGYTFGSGTRLTVV.

CDR3 protein: CASKGPPAGNTIYF. The CDR3 DNA is TGTGCCAGCAAGGGACCTCCCGCTGGAAACACCATATATTTT. V is TRBV2 and J is TRBJ1-3; D may be TRBD1 (5 bases). Germline assignment: CDR1 SNHLY and CDR2 FYNNEI. V lost 7 bases and J lost 2, with 12 bases in between. The CDR3 has 14 amino acids.

The J gene is TRBJ1-1, the V gene TRBV6-1; a weak D match, TRBD1 (6 bases). The CDR3 contains 13 residues. Germline assignment: CDR1 MNHNS and CDR2 SASEGT. With 8 bases removed from V and 1 base from J, the gap between germline ends came to 11 bases. CDR3 residues: CASWRQANTEAFF. The DNA for the CDR3 is TGTGCCAGCTGGAGACAGGCGAACACTGAAGCTTTCTTT.

This sequence joins TRBV12-5 and TRBJ1-2; possibly TRBD1 for D (5 bases). CDR1 is LGHNT and CDR2 is FRNRAP in the germline V gene. This CDR3 is 15 amino acids long. V lost 2 bases to trimming and J lost 6 bases, with 16 bases between them. The CDR3 DNA sequence: TGTGCTAGTGGTTTGCCTGGGGGGGGGATCCATGGCTACACCTTC. This gives the protein CASGLPGGGIHGYTF.

The chain employs TRBV6-5 and TRBJ1-6, with D uncertain. Germline CDR1 reads MNHEY; CDR2 reads SVGAGI. V was cut by 3 bases and J by 0 bases, with 15 bases left in between. The CDR3 runs 18 residues. The CDR3 DNA reads as TGTGCCAGCAGTTATCTGGTATTGGAGGGCTCCTATAATTCACCCCTCCACTTT. It specifies CASSYLVLEGSYNSPLHF.

This chain links TRBV6-1 with TRBJ1-5; 9 bases align to TRBD1. Unmatched junction bases numbered 10, after V lost 7 bases and J lost 6 bases. Germline V gene data show CDR1 as MNHNS and CDR2 as SASEGT. This CDR3 spans 15 amino acids. The CDR3 spells CASITTGGAGQPQHF. The DNA for the CDR3 is TGTGCCAGCATTACAACAGGGGGCGCCGGTCAGCCCCAGCATTTT.

The gene calls are TRBV6-2 or TRBV6-3 and TRBJ2-7; D unresolved. The CDR3 consists of 13 residues. The ends were cut back, 2 bases at V and 9 bases at J, with 14 bases in the middle. In germline, CDR1 is MNHEY, CDR2 SVGEGT. The CDR3 DNA sequence: TGTGCCAGCAGTTACCTCAACTATCGCGGGCAGTACTTC. This sequence encodes CASSYLNYRGQYF.

The chain carries TRBV7-3 and TRBJ2-3, with D hard to call. Germline-derived CDR1 and CDR2 are SGHTA and FQGTGA. The CDR3 consists of 13 residues. Between the trimmed V and J ends, which lost 4 bases and 5 bases, there was a span of 10 bases. The CDR3: CASSWRWGDTQYF. The DNA for the CDR3 is TGTGCCAGCAGCTGGAGATGGGGAGATACGCAGTATTTT.

The gene calls are TRBV2 and TRBJ1-5, with 7 bases aligning to TRBD1. J lost 1 base, V lost 3 bases, and 6 bases had no gene match. The germline CDR1 and CDR2 sequences are SNHLY and FYNNEI. The length of the CDR3 is 16 residues. The CDR3 loop is CASSDPARGSNQPQHF. As DNA, the CDR3 is TGTGCCAGCAGTGACCCCGCCAGGGGGAGCAATCAGCCCCAGCATTTT.